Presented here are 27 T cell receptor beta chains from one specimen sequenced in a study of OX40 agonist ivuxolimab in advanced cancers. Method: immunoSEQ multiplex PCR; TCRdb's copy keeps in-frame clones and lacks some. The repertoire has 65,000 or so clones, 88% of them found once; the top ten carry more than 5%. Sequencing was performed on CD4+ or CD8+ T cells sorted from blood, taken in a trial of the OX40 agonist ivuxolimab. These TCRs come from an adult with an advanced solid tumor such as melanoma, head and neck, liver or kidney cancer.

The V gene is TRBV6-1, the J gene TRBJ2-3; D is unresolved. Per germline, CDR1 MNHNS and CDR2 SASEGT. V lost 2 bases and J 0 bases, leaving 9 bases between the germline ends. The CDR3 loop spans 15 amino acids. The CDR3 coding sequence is TGTGCCAGCAGTGAATTCGGTATTAGCACAGATACGCAGTATTTT. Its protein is CASSEFGISTDTQYF.

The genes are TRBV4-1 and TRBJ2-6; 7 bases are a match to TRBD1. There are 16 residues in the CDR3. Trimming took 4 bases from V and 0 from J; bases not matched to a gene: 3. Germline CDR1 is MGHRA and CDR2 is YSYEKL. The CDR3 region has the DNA TGCGCCAGCAGCCGGGACAGCGACTCTGGGGCCAACGTCCTGACTTTC. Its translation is CASSRDSDSGANVLTF.

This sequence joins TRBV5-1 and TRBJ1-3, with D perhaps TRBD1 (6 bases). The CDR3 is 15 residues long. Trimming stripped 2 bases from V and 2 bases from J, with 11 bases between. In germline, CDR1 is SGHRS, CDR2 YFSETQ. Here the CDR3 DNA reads TGCGCCAGCAGCTTACTAACAGGGACTGGAAACACCATATATTTT. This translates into CASSLLTGTGNTIYF.

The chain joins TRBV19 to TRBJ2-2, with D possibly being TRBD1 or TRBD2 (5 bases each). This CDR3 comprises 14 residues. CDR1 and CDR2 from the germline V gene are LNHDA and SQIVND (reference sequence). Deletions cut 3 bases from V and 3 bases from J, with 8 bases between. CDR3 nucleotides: TGTGCCAGTAGTATCGGGGCGGACACCGGGGAGCTGTTTTTT. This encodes CASSIGADTGELFF. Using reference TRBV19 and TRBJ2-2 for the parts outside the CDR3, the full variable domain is DGGITQSPKYLFRKEGQNVTLSCEQNLNHDAMYWYRQDPGQGLRLIYYSQIVNDFQKGDIAEGYSVSREKKESFPLTVTSAQKNPTAFYLCASSIGADTGELFFGEGSRLTVL.

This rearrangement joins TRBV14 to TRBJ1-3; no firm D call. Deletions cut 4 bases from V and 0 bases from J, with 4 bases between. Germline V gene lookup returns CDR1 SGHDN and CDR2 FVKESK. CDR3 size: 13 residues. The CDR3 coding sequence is TGTGCCAGCAGCCCGGGCTCTGGAAACACCATATATTTT. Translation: CASSPGSGNTIYF.

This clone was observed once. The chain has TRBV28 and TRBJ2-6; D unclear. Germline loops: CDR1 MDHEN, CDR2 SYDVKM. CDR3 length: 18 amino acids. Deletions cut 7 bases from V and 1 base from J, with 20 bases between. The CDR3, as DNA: TGTGCCAGCACCACGGTGGCTACCGAGTATTCTGGGGCCAACGTCCTGACTTTC. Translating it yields CASTTVATEYSGANVLTF. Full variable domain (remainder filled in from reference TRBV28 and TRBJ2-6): DVKVTQSSRYLVKRTGEKVFLECVQDMDHENMFWYRQDPGLGLRLIYFSYDVKMKEKGDIPEGYSVSREKKERFSLILESASTNQTSMYLCASTTVATEYSGANVLTFGAGSRLTVL.

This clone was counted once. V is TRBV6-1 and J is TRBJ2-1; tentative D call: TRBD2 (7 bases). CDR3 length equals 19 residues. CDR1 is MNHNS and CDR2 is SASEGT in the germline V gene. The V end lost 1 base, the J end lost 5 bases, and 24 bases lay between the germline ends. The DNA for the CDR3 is TGTGCCAGCAGTGAAGTTTTAGGGGGGGCTGGGTCAGGGGACAATGAGCAGTTCTTC. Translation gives CASSEVLGGAGSGDNEQFF.

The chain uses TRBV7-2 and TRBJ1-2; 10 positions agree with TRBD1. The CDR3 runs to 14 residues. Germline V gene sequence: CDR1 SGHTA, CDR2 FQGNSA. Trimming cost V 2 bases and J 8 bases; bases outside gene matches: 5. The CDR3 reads CASSLSGTGDGYTF. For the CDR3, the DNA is TGTGCCAGCAGCTTATCGGGGACAGGGGACGGCTACACCTTC. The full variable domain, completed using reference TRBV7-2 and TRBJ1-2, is GAGVSQSPSNKVTEKGKDVELRCDPISGHTALYWYRQSLGQGLEFLIYFQGNSAPDKSGLPSDRFSAERTGGSVSTLTIQRTQQEDSAVYLCASSLSGTGDGYTFGSGTRLTVV.

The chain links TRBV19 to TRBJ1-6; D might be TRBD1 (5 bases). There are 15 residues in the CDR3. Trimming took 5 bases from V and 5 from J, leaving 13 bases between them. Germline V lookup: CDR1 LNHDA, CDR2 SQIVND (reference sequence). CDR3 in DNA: TGTGCCAGTAGTCTCTTGGGACTGAATAATTCACCCCTCCACTTT. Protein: CASSLLGLNNSPLHF.

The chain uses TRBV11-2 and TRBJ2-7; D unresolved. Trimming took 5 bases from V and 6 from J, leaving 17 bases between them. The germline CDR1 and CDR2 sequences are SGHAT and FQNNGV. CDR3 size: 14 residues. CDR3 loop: CASSKNGPASEQYF. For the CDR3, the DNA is TGTGCCAGCAGCAAAAATGGGCCAGCCTCCGAGCAGTACTTC. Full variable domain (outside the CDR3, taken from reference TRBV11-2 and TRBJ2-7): EAGVAQSPRYKIIEKRQSVAFWCNPISGHATLYWYQQILGQGPKLLIQFQNNGVVDDSQLPKDRFSAERLKGVDSTLKIQPAKLEDSAVYLCASSKNGPASEQYFGPGTRLTVT.

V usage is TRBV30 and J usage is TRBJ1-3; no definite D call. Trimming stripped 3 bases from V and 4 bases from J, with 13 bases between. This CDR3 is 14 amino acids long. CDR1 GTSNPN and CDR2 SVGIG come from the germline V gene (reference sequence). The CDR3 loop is CAWSGSGGGNTIYF. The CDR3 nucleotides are TGTGCCTGGAGCGGAAGTGGAGGGGGAAACACCATATATTTT.

CDR3: CASSPLAGGDTDTQYF. The DNA of the CDR3 is TGTGCCAGCAGTCCGCTAGCGGGAGGGGACACAGATACGCAGTATTTT. The chain carries TRBV28 and TRBJ2-3; 12 bases map to TRBD2. The V segment lost 5 bases and the J segment 2 bases; nucleotides outside the gene matches: 5. The CDR3 has 16 amino acids. Germline V gives CDR1 MDHEN, CDR2 SYDVKM.

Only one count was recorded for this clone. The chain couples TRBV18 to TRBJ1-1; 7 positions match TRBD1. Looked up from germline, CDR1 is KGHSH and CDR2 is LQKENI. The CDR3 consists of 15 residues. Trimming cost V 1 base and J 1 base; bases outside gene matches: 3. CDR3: CASSPQGTANTEAFF. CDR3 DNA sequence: TGTGCCAGCTCACCACAAGGGACAGCGAACACTGAAGCTTTCTTT.

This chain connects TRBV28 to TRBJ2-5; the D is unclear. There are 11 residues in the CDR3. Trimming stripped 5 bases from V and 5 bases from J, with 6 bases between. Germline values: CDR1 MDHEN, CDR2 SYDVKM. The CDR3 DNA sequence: TGTGCCAGCAGTGTCAGCGAGACCCAGTACTTC. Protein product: CASSVSETQYF.

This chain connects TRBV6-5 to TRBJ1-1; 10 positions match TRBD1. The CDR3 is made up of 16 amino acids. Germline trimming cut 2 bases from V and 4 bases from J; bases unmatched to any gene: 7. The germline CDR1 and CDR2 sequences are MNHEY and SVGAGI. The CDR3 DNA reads TGTGCCAGCAGTTACAGCCCGACAGGGGGCTTCACTGAAGCTTTCTTT. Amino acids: CASSYSPTGGFTEAFF.

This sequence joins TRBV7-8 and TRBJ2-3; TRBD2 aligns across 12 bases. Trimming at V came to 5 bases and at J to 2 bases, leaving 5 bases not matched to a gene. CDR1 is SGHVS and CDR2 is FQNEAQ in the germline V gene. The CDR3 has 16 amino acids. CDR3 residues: CASSIRLAGATDTQYF. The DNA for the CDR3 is TGTGCCAGCAGCATCAGACTAGCGGGGGCCACAGATACGCAGTATTTT.

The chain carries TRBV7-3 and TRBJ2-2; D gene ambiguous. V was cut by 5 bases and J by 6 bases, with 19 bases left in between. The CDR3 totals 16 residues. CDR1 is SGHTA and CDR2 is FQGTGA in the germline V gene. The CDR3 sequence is CASSPIGGFGAGELFF. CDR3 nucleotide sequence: TGTGCCAGCAGCCCAATAGGCGGTTTTGGCGCCGGGGAGCTGTTTTTT.

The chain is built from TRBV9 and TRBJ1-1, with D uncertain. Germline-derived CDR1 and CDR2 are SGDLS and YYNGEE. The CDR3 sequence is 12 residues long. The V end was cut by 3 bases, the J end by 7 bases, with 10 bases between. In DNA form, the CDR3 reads TGTGCCAGCAGCGCTCCCTGGGATGAAGCTTTCTTT. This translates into CASSAPWDEAFF.

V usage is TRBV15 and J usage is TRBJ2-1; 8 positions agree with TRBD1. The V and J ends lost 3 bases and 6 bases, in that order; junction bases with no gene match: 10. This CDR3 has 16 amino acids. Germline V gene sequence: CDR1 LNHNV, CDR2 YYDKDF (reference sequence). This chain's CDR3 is CATSRARGTGGNEQFF. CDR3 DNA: TGTGCCACCAGCAGGGCCCGGGGGACAGGCGGCAATGAGCAGTTCTTC.

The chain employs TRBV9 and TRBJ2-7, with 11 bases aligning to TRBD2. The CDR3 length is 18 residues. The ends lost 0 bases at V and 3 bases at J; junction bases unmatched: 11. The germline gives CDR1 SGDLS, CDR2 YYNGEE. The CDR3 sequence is CASSVGLAGGLTVYEQYF. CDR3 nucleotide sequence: TGTGCCAGCAGCGTAGGGCTAGCGGGGGGCCTTACAGTCTACGAGCAGTACTTC.

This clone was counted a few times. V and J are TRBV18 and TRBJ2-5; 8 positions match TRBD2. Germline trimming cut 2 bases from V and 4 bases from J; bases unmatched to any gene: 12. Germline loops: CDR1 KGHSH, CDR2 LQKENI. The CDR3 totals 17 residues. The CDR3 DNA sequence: TGTGCCAGCTCACCAGGCTTCAGCGGGGGAGTTTTAGAGACCCAGTACTTC. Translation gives CASSPGFSGGVLETQYF.

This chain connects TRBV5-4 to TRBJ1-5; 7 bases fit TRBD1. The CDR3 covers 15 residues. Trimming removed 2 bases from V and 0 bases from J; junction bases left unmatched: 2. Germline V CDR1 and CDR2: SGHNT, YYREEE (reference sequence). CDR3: CASSFGQASNQPQHF. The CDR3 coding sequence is TGTGCCAGCAGCTTCGGACAGGCTAGCAATCAGCCCCAGCATTTT.

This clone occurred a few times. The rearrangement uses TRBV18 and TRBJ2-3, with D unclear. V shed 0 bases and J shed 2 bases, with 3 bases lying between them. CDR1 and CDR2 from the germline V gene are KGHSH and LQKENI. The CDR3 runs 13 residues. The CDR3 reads CASSPPNTDTQYF. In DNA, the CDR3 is TGTGCCAGCTCACCACCGAACACAGATACGCAGTATTTT.

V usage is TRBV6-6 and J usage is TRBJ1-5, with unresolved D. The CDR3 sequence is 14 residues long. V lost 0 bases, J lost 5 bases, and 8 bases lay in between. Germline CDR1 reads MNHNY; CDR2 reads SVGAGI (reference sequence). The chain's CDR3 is CASSYSAGDQPQHF. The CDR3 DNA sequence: TGTGCCAGCAGTTACTCAGCTGGGGATCAGCCCCAGCATTTT.

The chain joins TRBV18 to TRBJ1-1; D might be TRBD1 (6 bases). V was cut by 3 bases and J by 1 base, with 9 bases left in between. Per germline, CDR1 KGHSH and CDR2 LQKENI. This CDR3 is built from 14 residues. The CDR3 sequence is CASSPVGGNTEAFF. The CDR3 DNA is TGTGCCAGCTCACCCGTAGGGGGGAACACTGAAGCTTTCTTT.

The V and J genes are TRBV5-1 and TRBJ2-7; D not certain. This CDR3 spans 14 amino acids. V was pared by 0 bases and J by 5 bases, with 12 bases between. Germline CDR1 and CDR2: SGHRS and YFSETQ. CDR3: CASSLEDLGNEQYF. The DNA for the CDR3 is TGCGCCAGCAGCTTGGAGGACCTAGGGAACGAGCAGTACTTC.

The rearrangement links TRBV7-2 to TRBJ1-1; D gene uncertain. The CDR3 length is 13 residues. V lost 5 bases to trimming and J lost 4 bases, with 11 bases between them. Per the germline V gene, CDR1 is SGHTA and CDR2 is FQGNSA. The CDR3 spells CASSPHGLTEAFF. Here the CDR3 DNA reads TGTGCCAGCAGCCCTCACGGGCTCACTGAAGCTTTCTTT.